This T cell receptor (beta chain) was identified in a study of T cells in Graves' hyperthyroidism and ophthalmopathy. Across the whole study: Sampling of peripheral blood happened at initial diagnosis, prior to any treatment.

This clonotype was recorded at least ten times. What it binds is unknown. RNA transcripts yielded amplified TCR beta CDR3 regions. TCR CDR3 regions were first amplified by RT-PCR with HTBI primers. TCRdb re-called the multiplex PCR reads with MiXCR, one entry per CDR3 protein. The sample has 350,000 to 400,000 distinct CDR3 sequences; 19% are singletons. Broader study findings: Ophthalmopathy cases were set apart from stable hyperthyroidism by a 13 V-J model.

This receptor was taken from a woman under 30 with Graves' hyperthyroidism. The sample taken for sequencing was blood.

In DNA form, the CDR3 reads TGTGCCAGCAGTCTACAGGTTTATAGCAATCAGCCCCAGCATTTT. Its translation: CASSLQVYSNQPQHF. This sequence joins TRBV28 and TRBJ1-5; D might be TRBD1 (5 bases). CDR3 length: 15 residues. CDR1 and CDR2 (germline): MDHEN, SYDVKM. The V end was cut by 5 bases, the J end by 0 bases, with 11 bases between.